This TCR beta chain is drawn from a study of shared clonotypes between healthy human individuals. Looking at the study overall: Donors were a couple of women and a few men aged 18 to 49.

Findings of the study overall: The sampled material consisted only of blood, and tissue repertoires are likely to differ.

This clone was counted once. Its cognate antigen is unknown. Unsorted PBMC contributed approximately 280 ng DNA, about 30,000 T cell genomes, to each replicate PCR. Here immunoSEQ multiplex PCR was the method, and the copy in TCRdb shows in-frame clones only, minus some. The data show hundreds of thousands of clones, with around 78% seen just once and 10% to 15% held by the top ten. Sequences were obtained from PBMCs. The sequence was collected from a woman aged 40 to 49 in good health. Some clones in this sample may be carry-over from other donors' samples.

DNA of the CDR3: TGTGCCAGCAGCAAAGATTGGGGCAGGGTGACCGGGGCCAACGTCCTGACTTTC. This gives the protein CASSKDWGRVTGANVLTF. This sequence joins TRBV21-1 and TRBJ2-6; the table names TRBD1, a call not compared with the DNA. TRBV21-1 counts as a pseudogene. CDR3 length: 18 residues.